Each of the 29 T cell receptor beta chains below was sequenced from the same sample in a study of cytomegalovirus exposure and HLA in healthy donors. The PCR contained 60 Vbeta and 13 Jbeta primers. The assay was immunoSEQ multiplex PCR, and TCRdb's table has in-frame clones only and misses some. The table includes 150,000 to 200,000 clones, roughly 73% detected once. Sequenced sample: PBMCs. The receptors were sampled from a man between 18 and 35 years old in good health and CMV-seropositive.

The chain carries TRBV9 and TRBJ1-1; possibly TRBD1 for D (5 bases). V was clipped by 4 bases and J by 3 bases, with 16 bases between them. CDR3 length equals 15 residues. CDR1 is SGDLS and CDR2 is YYNGEE in the germline V gene. This CDR3 reads CASSQAGLGDTEAFF. The CDR3 nucleotides are TGTGCCAGCAGCCAAGCGGGGTTGGGGGACACTGAAGCTTTCTTT.

This chain links TRBV27 with TRBJ2-3; TRBD2 aligns across 9 bases. Germline CDR1 reads MNHEY; CDR2 reads SMNVEV (reference sequence). This CDR3 contains 14 residues. V gave up 7 bases and J gave up 0 bases; unmatched junction bases: 2. CDR3 loop: CASTSGTSTDTQYF. Here the CDR3 DNA reads TGTGCCAGCACTAGCGGGACTAGCACAGATACGCAGTATTTT.

This clone was picked up a small number of times. The chain combines TRBV20-1 with TRBJ1-4; a possible D gene is TRBD1 (5 bases). V lost 6 bases, J lost 7 bases, and 9 bases lay in between. The CDR3 extends over 11 amino acids. Germline V gives CDR1 DFQATT, CDR2 SNEGSKA (reference sequence). The CDR3 spells CSAIDSEKLFF. The CDR3 DNA follows: TGCAGTGCGATCGACAGTGAAAAACTGTTTTTT.

The chain is built from TRBV7-3 and TRBJ2-1, with TRBD1 as a possible D gene (6 bases). Trimming pared 5 bases from V and 2 bases from J, leaving 22 bases between. CDR3 length: 18 residues. CDR1 and CDR2 (germline): SGHTA, FQGTGA. The CDR3 DNA follows: TGTGCCAGCAGCCTAAGACCCCCGACAGGTGAGGCCTACAATGAGCAGTTCTTC. Protein sequence: CASSLRPPTGEAYNEQFF.

This clone was picked up a small number of times. The chain joins TRBV14 to TRBJ1-1; no definite D call. The CDR3 is 12 residues long. Germline V CDR1 and CDR2: SGHDN, FVKESK. V lost 1 base and J lost 8, with 8 bases in between. CDR3 bases: TGTGCCAGCAGCCAAGGAGGAGGCGAAGCTTTCTTT. This translates into CASSQGGGEAFF.

CDR3 bases: TGTGCCAGCAGTGCCCGTGAAACAGGGGACCCCCAGCATTTT. Translating gives CASSARETGDPQHF. The genes are TRBV27 and TRBJ1-5, with TRBD1 matching 7 bases. The V and J ends lost 5 bases and 10 bases, in that order; junction bases with no gene match: 11. The CDR3 totals 14 residues. Germline CDR1 reads MNHEY; CDR2 reads SMNVEV (reference sequence).

The chain joins TRBV7-7 to TRBJ2-5; tentative D call: TRBD1 (6 bases). Trimming left V 5 bases short and J 1 base short, with 8 bases between. CDR3 length: 13 residues. The germline CDR1 and CDR2 sequences are SSHAT and FNYEAQ (reference sequence). The chain's CDR3 is CASSTGTQETQYF. The DNA for the CDR3 is TGTGCCAGCAGCACAGGGACCCAAGAGACCCAGTACTTC.

This chain joins TRBV5-1 and TRBJ2-7; 7 bases match TRBD1. Germline assignment: CDR1 SGHRS and CDR2 YFSETQ. V lost 4 bases, J lost 4 bases, and 5 bases stayed unmatched. This CDR3 comprises 13 residues. CDR3 sequence (DNA): TGCGCCAGCAGCGGGGGACAGCTATACGAGCAGTACTTC. Its translation: CASSGGQLYEQYF.

The table lists this clone with a count of one. The J gene is TRBJ2-1, the V gene TRBV2; 9 bases are a match to TRBD1. Looked up from germline, CDR1 is SNHLY and CDR2 is FYNNEI. The junction had 3 bases not matched to a gene; V was cut back by 8 bases and J by 4 bases. This CDR3 region has 13 residues. The CDR3 DNA reads as TGTGCCAGCGGGGGACAGGGTTACAATGAGCAGTTCTTC. Protein: CASGGQGYNEQFF.

This clone was found many times. This CDR3 is CASSPPREQFF. For the CDR3, the DNA is TGTGCCAGCAGTCCCCCTAGAGAGCAGTTCTTC. The chain employs TRBV6-1 and TRBJ2-1; no definite D call. V was pared by 5 bases and J by 10 bases, with 9 bases between. Germline V gene lookup returns CDR1 MNHNS and CDR2 SASEGT. The CDR3 spans 11 residues.

To note about this clone: The sample has other DNA sequences that encode this CDR3 too. The chain uses TRBV7-9 and TRBJ1-1; D is ambiguous. Trimming removed 1 base at V and 1 base at J, with 4 bases between. CDR3 length: 13 residues. Germline V lookup: CDR1 SEHNR, CDR2 FQNEAQ (reference sequence). The CDR3 DNA reads as TGTGCCAGCAGCTTAGGGGCGAACACTGAAGCTTTCTTT. Translated, it gives CASSLGANTEAFF.

This clone has ten or more counts. Different DNA sequences within this sample yield the same CDR3. V usage is TRBV6-1 and J usage is TRBJ2-3; the match to TRBD2 covers 10 bases. V gave up 2 bases and J gave up 2 bases; unmatched junction bases: 1. From germline, CDR1 is MNHNS and CDR2 SASEGT. CDR3 length: 15 amino acids. CDR3 in amino acids: CASSELAGDTDTQYF. CDR3 nucleotides: TGTGCCAGCAGTGAACTAGCGGGAGACACAGATACGCAGTATTTT.

CDR3 bases: TGTGCCTGGAAGATAGGACAGACCTCTGGAAACACCATATATTTT. Its protein product is CAWKIGQTSGNTIYF. The chain employs TRBV30 and TRBJ1-3; D may be TRBD1 (6 bases). CDR1 is GTSNPN, CDR2 SVGIG, per germline (reference sequence). This CDR3 has 15 residues. V was clipped by 4 bases and J by 0 bases, with 13 bases between them.

The genes are TRBV7-9 and TRBJ2-7; the D gene is possibly TRBD2 (5 bases). Germline CDR1 SEHNR, CDR2 FQNEAQ (reference sequence). The V and J ends lost 3 bases and 3 bases respectively, with 21 bases between them. The CDR3 covers 17 residues. DNA of the CDR3: TGTGCCAGCAGCTTCCGCCCGGCGGGCAAAAACAACTACGAGCAGTACTTC. Protein product: CASSFRPAGKNNYEQYF.

The chain has TRBV7-8 and TRBJ2-2; perhaps TRBD2 as D (6 bases). Trimming stripped 2 bases from V and 0 bases from J, with 10 bases between. This CDR3 is 16 amino acids long. Germline V gene data show CDR1 as SGHVS and CDR2 as FQNEAQ. DNA of the CDR3: TGTGCCAGCAGCTTACGCAGCGGGTCGAACACCGGGGAGCTGTTTTTT. It translates to CASSLRSGSNTGELFF.

This clone has a single count. This chain links TRBV10-2 with TRBJ2-2; unclear D gene. Trimming left V 8 bases short and J 1 base short, with 14 bases between. The CDR3 length is 15 residues. The germline V gene has CDR1 WSHSY and CDR2 SAAADI. In nucleotides, the CDR3 is TGCGCCAGCTGTGGAGTGATCCTGAACACCGGGGAGCTGTTTTTT. Encoded protein: CASCGVILNTGELFF.

The DNA for the CDR3 is TGTGCCAACCCGAGGGGGCCTTCCTACGAGCAGTACTTC. It specifies CANPRGPSYEQYF. The chain recombines TRBV19 with TRBJ2-7; 7 bases align to TRBD1. Losses at the gene ends were 10 bases for V and 1 base for J; bases not matched to a gene: 7. CDR3 length: 13 residues. CDR1 is LNHDA, CDR2 SQIVND, per germline (reference sequence).

J is TRBJ1-1 and V is TRBV5-4, with 11 bases lining up with TRBD1. The CDR3 is made up of 14 amino acids. V shed 4 bases, J shed 3 bases, and the junction held 2 bases outside the gene matches. CDR1 and CDR2 from the germline V gene are SGHNT and YYREEE (reference sequence). This CDR3 is CASSKGQGDTEAFF. DNA of the CDR3: TGTGCCAGCAGCAAGGGACAGGGGGACACTGAAGCTTTCTTT.

The chain uses TRBV28 and TRBJ2-7; 12 bases line up with TRBD2. Trimming cost V 5 bases and J 9 bases; bases outside gene matches: 14. Germline CDR1 reads MDHEN; CDR2 reads SYDVKM. This CDR3 is built from 16 residues. The CDR3 is CASSGASSGRGWMQYF. The CDR3 coding sequence is TGTGCCAGCAGTGGGGCCTCTAGCGGGAGGGGGTGGATGCAGTACTTC.

This clone was seen once. The rearrangement joins TRBV7-9 to TRBJ2-7; 8 bases map to TRBD2. This CDR3 is 15 amino acids long. Germline assignment: CDR1 SEHNR and CDR2 FQNEAQ (reference sequence). The V and J ends lost 4 bases and 5 bases, in that order; junction bases with no gene match: 10. CDR3 coding DNA: TGTGCCAGCAGCTCCCGCATAGCGGGACGACACGAGCAGTACTTC. Protein: CASSSRIAGRHEQYF.

The genes are TRBV5-4 and TRBJ1-1; a weak D match, TRBD1 (5 bases). The germline gives CDR1 SGHNT, CDR2 YYREEE (reference sequence). The CDR3 covers 16 residues. The V gene lost 4 bases and the J gene lost 1 base, with 17 bases spanning the gap. The CDR3 sequence is CASSPGGSMGNTEAFF. In nucleotides, the CDR3 is TGTGCCAGCAGCCCCGGGGGATCCATGGGGAACACTGAAGCTTTCTTT.

This chain connects TRBV6-5 to TRBJ2-3; a weak D match, TRBD1 (6 bases). Germline CDR1 is MNHEY and CDR2 is SVGAGI. This CDR3 comprises 16 residues. V was clipped by 3 bases and J by 1 base, with 14 bases between them. CDR3 residues: CASSYSSRGGTDTQYF. The CDR3 region has the DNA TGTGCCAGCAGTTATTCGAGCAGGGGCGGCACAGATACGCAGTATTTT.

The table lists this clone with a count of one. An end of the junction does not agree with germline; a read error may underlie this. The V gene is TRBV7-9, the J gene TRBJ2-7, with unresolved D. The CDR3 loop spans 14 amino acids. Germline V gives CDR1 SEHNR, CDR2 FQNEAQ (reference sequence). The CDR3 spells CSSSLKAAPYEQYF. CDR3 coding DNA: TGTTCCAGCAGCTTAAAGGCGGCGCCATACGAGCAGTACTTC.

The genes are TRBV29-1 and TRBJ2-7; the match to TRBD1 covers 8 bases. CDR3 length: 13 residues. In germline, CDR1 is SQVTM, CDR2 ANQGSEA. V gave up 4 bases and J gave up 5 bases; unmatched junction bases: 7. The CDR3, as DNA: TGCAGCGTTGTACTACAGGGGGTCCACGAGCAGTACTTC. It is translated as CSVVLQGVHEQYF.

The chain has TRBV2 and TRBJ2-7; D perhaps matches TRBD1 (5 bases). CDR1 is SNHLY, CDR2 FYNNEI, per germline. CDR3 length: 13 amino acids. V lost 8 bases and J 6 bases, leaving 17 bases between the germline ends. CDR3 residues: CASLRQGLFEQYF. The CDR3 coding sequence is TGTGCCAGCCTTCGGCAGGGTCTGTTCGAGCAGTACTTC.

The V call is TRBV30, the J call TRBJ2-7; TRBD2 aligns across 10 bases. The CDR3 consists of 14 residues. V was clipped by 2 bases and J by 2 bases; unmatched bases: 3. The germline CDR1 and CDR2 sequences are GTSNPN and SVGIG (reference sequence). This CDR3 is CAWSLSGGPYEQYF. The CDR3 coding sequence is TGTGCCTGGAGTCTTAGCGGGGGGCCCTACGAGCAGTACTTC. Full variable domain (rest looked up from reference TRBV30 and TRBJ2-7): SQTIHQWPATLVQPVGSPLSLECTVEGTSNPNLYWYRQAAGRGLQLLFYSVGIGQISSEVPQNLSASRPQDRQFILSSKKLLLSDSGFYLCAWSLSGGPYEQYFGPGTRLTVT.

The V call is TRBV28, the J call TRBJ1-2; 8 bases match TRBD1. The CDR3 is 12 amino acids. After removal of 3 bases from V and 14 bases from J, the junction contained 8 bases not matched to a gene. The germline V gene has CDR1 MDHEN and CDR2 SYDVKM. The CDR3 DNA is TGTGCCAGCAGTTTGAACAGGGGGGTTGGGACCTTC. This gives the protein CASSLNRGVGTF.

DNA of the CDR3: TGTGCCAGCAAAAGGGGCCAAGAGACCCAGTACTTC. This encodes CASKRGQETQYF. The chain couples TRBV7-9 to TRBJ2-5, with a possible D match to TRBD1 (5 bases). Germline V gene lookup returns CDR1 SEHNR and CDR2 FQNEAQ (reference sequence). The CDR3 has 12 residues. Trimming stripped 7 bases from V and 1 base from J, with 7 bases between.

The J gene is TRBJ2-7, the V gene TRBV19, with D perhaps TRBD1 (6 bases). Germline V gene lookup returns CDR1 LNHDA and CDR2 SQIVND (reference sequence). V was clipped by 4 bases and J by 2 bases, with 15 bases between them. The CDR3 covers 15 residues. The CDR3 nucleotides are TGTGCCAGTAGTACCCACAGGGATATAGCCTACGAGCAGTACTTC. Translation gives CASSTHRDIAYEQYF.